The clone carrying this T cell receptor (beta chain) was picked up a small number of times. What it binds is not known. This sample is drawn from a study of CD8+CD57+ T cells in acquired aplastic anemia. Study background: The study obtained an average of roughly 2.9 ug of DNA from sorted CD4+ and CD8+ cells. Where healthy donors were concerned, CD4+ cells averaged approximately 10 million reads.

CDR3 and TCR beta VDJ profiling relied on a genomic DNA template. TCRdb itself ran the reads through MiXCR, one entry per CDR3 protein. The sample holds some 120,000 distinct CDR3 sequences, 48% seen once. The germline V and J ends were trimmed by 1 base and 4 bases, with 4 bases remaining between them. Germline-derived CDR1 and CDR2 are SGHVS and FNYEAQ. CDR3 length: 12 residues. General study findings and limits: Shared by patients and controls, twenty-nine CD8+ CDR3s were abundant in patients. In CD8+ cells, Simpson's diversity showed no significant difference between patients and controls.

This clonotype was sampled from a human donor in good health, serving as a control. The sequenced material came from sorted CD4+, CD8+, or CD8+CD57+ T cells (not recorded which) from PBMCs. This sequence joins TRBV7-6 and TRBJ2-5, with unresolved D. DNA for the CDR3: TGTGCCAGCAGCTTAGATAGAGAGACCCAGTACTTC. It translates to CASSLDRETQYF.